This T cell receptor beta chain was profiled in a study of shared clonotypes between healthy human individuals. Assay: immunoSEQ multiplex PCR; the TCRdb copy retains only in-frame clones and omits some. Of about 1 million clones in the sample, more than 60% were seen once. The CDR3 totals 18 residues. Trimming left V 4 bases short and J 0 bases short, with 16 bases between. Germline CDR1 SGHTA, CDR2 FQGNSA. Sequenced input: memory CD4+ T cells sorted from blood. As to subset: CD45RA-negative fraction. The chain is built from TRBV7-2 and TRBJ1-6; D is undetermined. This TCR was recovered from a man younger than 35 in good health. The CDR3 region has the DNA TGTGCCAGCAGCTCCCTTGCGGGCAGTAGCTCCTATAATTCACCCCTCCACTTT. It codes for CASSSLAGSSSYNSPLHF. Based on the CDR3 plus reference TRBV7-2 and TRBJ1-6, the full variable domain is GAGVSQSPSNKVTEKGKDVELRCDPISGHTALYWYRQSLGQGLEFLIYFQGNSAPDKSGLPSDRFSAERTGGSVSTLTIQRTQQEDSAVYLCASSSLAGSSSYNSPLHFGNGTRLTVT.